These 21 T cell receptor beta chains came from one sample sequenced in a study of blood T cells in healthy people across ages (dated by TCRdb to 2014 to 2015). Library generation was performed with 5' RACE. This sample was sequenced with an Illumina HiSeq 2500. A second about 7 to 12 cycle PCR used a sample-barcoded 5' primer and a J-beta primer mix. The public reads were reprocessed in TCRdb via fastp at Q25 and MiXCR, keeping in-frame beta chains. Identical CDR3 proteins give one entry, which carries the most common genes and DNA. For this sample the table gives 700,000 to 1,000,000 distinct CDR3 sequences, of which 44% were detected only once. The top ten hold roughly 19% of the sample. Sequenced: blood. The receptors originated from a man aged 55 to 69 in good health.

V usage is TRBV6-1 and J usage is TRBJ2-7; no clear D. V was cut by 10 bases and J by 6 bases, with 13 bases left in between. Per the germline V gene, CDR1 is MNHNS and CDR2 is SASEGT. CDR3 length: 11 residues. The CDR3 spells CATVDTAEQYF. The CDR3 region has the DNA TGTGCCACAGTCGATACGGCCGAGCAGTACTTC.

This clonotype was detected ten times or more. V usage is TRBV28 and J usage is TRBJ2-7, with D hard to call. This CDR3 region has 13 residues. Germline CDR1 is MDHEN and CDR2 is SYDVKM. The V and J ends lost 4 bases and 6 bases respectively, with 13 bases between them. The CDR3, as DNA: TGTGCCAGCAGTTCCAGAGGTGTAGGCGAGCAGTACTTC. This codes for CASSSRGVGEQYF.

The V and J genes are TRBV4-3 and TRBJ1-4; 8 bases map to TRBD1. V dropped 7 bases and J dropped 5; count of bases not matched to a gene: 9. This CDR3 contains 15 residues. CDR1 and CDR2 (germline): LGHNA, YSLEER. CDR3 region: CASNRNRGTNEKLFF. In nucleotides, the CDR3 is TGCGCCAGCAACCGGAACAGGGGGACAAATGAAAAACTGTTTTTT.

This chain links TRBV7-9 with TRBJ1-1; D call uncertain. Germline V gene lookup returns CDR1 SEHNR and CDR2 FQNEAQ (reference sequence). With 4 bases removed from V and 7 bases from J, the gap between germline ends came to 7 bases. The CDR3 runs to 11 residues. CDR3 protein: CASSSSLEAFF. The CDR3 region has the DNA TGTGCCAGCAGCTCCAGTCTTGAAGCTTTCTTT.

This clonotype was found a few times. V is TRBV7-2 and J is TRBJ2-5; 8 bases map to TRBD2. The CDR3 is made up of 15 amino acids. The ends lost 5 bases at V and 4 bases at J; junction bases unmatched: 9. In germline, CDR1 is SGHTA, CDR2 FQGNSA. The CDR3 coding sequence is TGTGCCAGCAGCCCCCAAGCGGGGGACCGAGAGACCCAGTACTTC. As protein: CASSPQAGDRETQYF. The entire variable domain, with the rest obtained from reference TRBV7-2 and TRBJ2-5, is as follows: GAGVSQSPSNKVTEKGKDVELRCDPISGHTALYWYRQSLGQGLEFLIYFQGNSAPDKSGLPSDRFSAERTGGSVSTLTIQRTQQEDSAVYLCASSPQAGDRETQYFGPGTRLLVL.

The V and J genes are TRBV27 and TRBJ1-6; D is uncertain. Trimming removed 7 bases from V and 10 bases from J, with 14 bases in between. Germline CDR1 MNHEY, CDR2 SMNVEV (reference sequence). This CDR3 is 13 amino acids long. CDR3 bases: TGTGCCAGCACTAAGGGTGCGGAGTCACCCCTCCACTTT. Encoded protein: CASTKGAESPLHF.

A few counts support this clonotype. V gene TRBV10-3 combines with J gene TRBJ2-7; the D is unclear. The CDR3 loop spans 14 amino acids. Germline CDR1 reads ENHRY; CDR2 reads SYGVKD. The V end was cut by 2 bases, the J end by 5 bases, with 13 bases between. CDR3 protein: CAISEGNSRDEQYF. For the CDR3, the DNA is TGTGCCATCAGTGAGGGGAACTCTAGGGACGAGCAGTACTTC.

The chain has TRBV7-2 and TRBJ2-5; 7 bases fit TRBD1. After removal of 1 base from V and 13 bases from J, the junction contained 12 bases not matched to a gene. Germline V lookup: CDR1 SGHTA, CDR2 FQGNSA. The CDR3 contains 14 residues. The CDR3 reads CASSLELVVGQPYF. CDR3 DNA: TGTGCCAGCAGCTTAGAACTAGTGGTGGGACAGCCGTACTTC. Using reference TRBV7-2 and TRBJ2-5 for the parts outside the CDR3, the full variable domain is GAGVSQSPSNKVTEKGKDVELRCDPISGHTALYWYRQSLGQGLEFLIYFQGNSAPDKSGLPSDRFSAERTGGSVSTLTIQRTQQEDSAVYLCASSLELVVGQPYFGPGTRLLVL.

This chain uses TRBV7-2 with TRBJ2-7; D not certain. Germline values: CDR1 SGHTA, CDR2 FQGNSA. This CDR3 spans 15 amino acids. The CDR3 coding sequence is TGTGTTACACAGAGAGTCAGAGGCCCCACCTACGAGCAGTACTTC. Its translation: CVTQRVRGPTYEQYF.

The CDR3 protein is CASSPNRDHTEAFF. CDR3 bases: TGTGCCAGCTCACCAAACAGGGATCACACTGAAGCTTTCTTT. The rearrangement links TRBV18 to TRBJ1-1; D is perhaps TRBD1 (6 bases). The CDR3 covers 14 residues. In germline, CDR1 is KGHSH, CDR2 LQKENI. V shed 2 bases and J shed 3 bases, with 10 bases lying between them.

The DNA of the CDR3 is TGTGCCAGCAAAGACAGGGGGCGAGGCTACACCTTC. Protein product: CASKDRGRGYTF. The V gene is TRBV27, the J gene TRBJ1-2; 10 nucleotides line up with TRBD1. The CDR3 totals 12 residues. Germline lookup yields CDR1 MNHEY and CDR2 SMNVEV (reference sequence). V was clipped by 7 bases and J by 8 bases; unmatched bases: 4.

The chain uses TRBV25-1 and TRBJ2-1; possible D gene TRBD2, 6 bases. CDR3 length: 14 amino acids. CDR1 and CDR2 (germline): MGHDK, SYGVNS. V lost 7 bases and J 4 bases, leaving 14 bases between the germline ends. CDR3 nucleotides: TGTGCCAGCATGGGGGGACTTAATTACAATGAGCAGTTCTTC. It translates to CASMGGLNYNEQFF.

This clonotype has a handful of counts. V usage is TRBV6-5 and J usage is TRBJ2-3; D gene unclear. Germline CDR1 is MNHEY and CDR2 is SVGAGI. Trimming left V 4 bases short and J 6 bases short, with 11 bases between. CDR3 length equals 13 residues. The CDR3 spells CASSSGRHDTQYF. CDR3 nucleotide sequence: TGTGCCAGCAGTTCGGGTAGGCACGATACGCAGTATTTT.

This chain connects TRBV28 to TRBJ1-2; D is unclear. Germline CDR1 and CDR2: MDHEN and SYDVKM. Trimming left V 5 bases short and J 2 bases short, with 18 bases between. This CDR3 spans 16 amino acids. CDR3 nucleotides: TGTGCCAGCAGTGCGGTTCTGGGAGTTAAAAACTATGGCTACACCTTC. This gives the protein CASSAVLGVKNYGYTF.

This clonotype was detected only a few times. The rearrangement uses TRBV29-1 and TRBJ2-1; TRBD1 agrees at 11 bases. The CDR3 runs to 13 residues. V trimming: 7 bases; J trimming: 7 bases; junction bases outside the gene matches: 6. CDR1 SQVTM and CDR2 ANQGSEA come from the germline V gene. For the CDR3, the DNA is TGCAGCGCAGGGGGGACAGGGGGGAATGAGCAGTTCTTC. Translating it yields CSAGGTGGNEQFF.

The chain is built from TRBV30 and TRBJ2-1; TRBD1 agrees at 8 bases. The V segment lost 3 bases and the J segment 6 bases; nucleotides outside the gene matches: 7. Germline CDR1 reads GTSNPN; CDR2 reads SVGIG (reference sequence). The CDR3 extends over 14 amino acids. CDR3 DNA sequence: TGTGCCTGGAGCACCGGACAGGGTTCCAATGAGCAGTTCTTC. This sequence encodes CAWSTGQGSNEQFF. The variable domain in full, with the rest retrieved from reference TRBV30 and TRBJ2-1, is SQTIHQWPATLVQPVGSPLSLECTVEGTSNPNLYWYRQAAGRGLQLLFYSVGIGQISSEVPQNLSASRPQDRQFILSSKKLLLSDSGFYLCAWSTGQGSNEQFFGPGTRLTVL.

The chain has TRBV4-1 and TRBJ2-7; 7 nucleotides agree with TRBD2. CDR3 length equals 14 residues. The V gene's germline CDR1 is MGHRA and CDR2 YSYEKL. V shed 1 base, J shed 3 bases, and the junction held 3 bases outside the gene matches. This CDR3 reads CASSQGREGYEQYF. In DNA form, the CDR3 reads TGCGCCAGCAGCCAAGGCAGGGAGGGCTACGAGCAGTACTTC.

This clonotype was counted a few times. The V call is TRBV14, the J call TRBJ2-5; 9 nucleotides match TRBD2. The length of the CDR3 is 15 residues. V lost 3 bases, J lost 11 bases, and 13 bases stayed unmatched. CDR1 and CDR2 from the germline V gene are SGHDN and FVKESK. The CDR3 loop is CASSHLGLAVREQYF. DNA for the CDR3: TGTGCCAGCAGCCACCTGGGACTAGCCGTGAGGGAGCAGTACTTC.

This chain joins TRBV28 and TRBJ1-2; D remains unclear. Trimming pared 8 bases from V and 5 bases from J, leaving 9 bases between. The CDR3 has 11 residues. The germline gives CDR1 MDHEN, CDR2 SYDVKM. CDR3 region: CASHSLYGYTF. The CDR3, as DNA: TGTGCCAGCCATTCCCTTTATGGCTACACCTTC.

The rearrangement joins TRBV2 to TRBJ2-7, with 12 bases lining up with TRBD1. V was clipped by 7 bases and J by 5 bases; unmatched bases: 12. The germline V gene encodes CDR1 SNHLY and CDR2 FYNNEI. The CDR3 loop spans 16 amino acids. This CDR3 reads CASTKEPGQGAHEQYF. CDR3 DNA: TGTGCCAGCACCAAGGAGCCGGGACAGGGGGCCCACGAGCAGTACTTC.

This clonotype was counted ten times or more. The chain couples TRBV6-5 to TRBJ2-1, with D unclear. The length of the CDR3 is 13 residues. V lost 5 bases to trimming and J lost 6 bases, with 11 bases between them. The germline gives CDR1 MNHEY, CDR2 SVGAGI. In DNA form, the CDR3 reads TGTGCCAGCAGTGACAACAGAGGCAATGAGCAGTTCTTC. This encodes CASSDNRGNEQFF.